This T cell receptor beta chain was identified in a study of blood T cell repertoires in COVID-19 (TCRdb year 2020). Concerning the study at large: The collaborator samples originated in the United States, Italy and Spain and spanned the acute and convalescent phases of COVID-19. Deeply sampled blood TCRbeta repertoires from subjects exposed to, actively infected with, or recovered from COVID-19 were included in the dataset. The repertoires were made available in a free public database intended to serve as a resource for research on the immune response to SARS-CoV-2. Where HLA class I and class II types were available, the types were taken from metadata supplied by the sample provider, not from assay-based typing. The samples were drawn from two sources: the first 160 participants of the ongoing ImmuneRACE study, and 1,000 to 1,500 subjects contributed by 6 global collaborators. A de-identified subject ID, COVID-19 status, age in years and sex were almost always included in the sample metadata. The material from the prospective study consisted of cDNA or gDNA derived from T cells, B-cell-depleted T cells, or PBMCs. Overall study outcomes, separate from this receptor: Clinical and demographic metadata were provided uncurated, with the amount varying by source and participant.

Concerning this clone itself: The specificity of this receptor is unknown. No much larger clone is present one base from it, and per-base qualities are unavailable.

TCRbeta CDR3 regions were amplified from genomic DNA by means of the immunoSEQ Assay, a bias-controlled multiplex PCR. Per the source publication's procedure: The number of nucleated cells in each sample was estimated by amplification of reference gene primers within the assay. To quantify the absolute abundance of each unique TCRbeta CDR3 rearrangement, sequence reads were collapsed and filtered. Productive Simpson clonality was computed per sample as the square root of Simpson's diversity index over productive rearrangements. The table was pulled from immuneACCESS by TCRdb, which kept in-frame rearrangements only. Such tables lose some clones; where checked, under half of the loss comes from unresolved V genes, and the rest has no known cause. Clone size and the V and J calls come from that table; the DNA yielded D and trimming. The sample table holds about 230,000 clones, of which roughly 80% were seen once. The top ten clones comprise under 3% of the sample.

Unmatched junction bases come to 8, with V trimmed by 3 bases and J by 10 bases. Reading from cysteine to phenylalanine, the CDR3 counts 15 amino acids. The retained sequence is limited to the CDR3, 45 bases, with the frame set at the first base. Sequences KGHSH (CDR1) and LQKENI (CDR2) are obtained from the germline V gene. Whole blood was collected in K2EDTA tubes by collaborating institutions according to the institutions' own protocols. For TCRbeta analysis, collaborators shipped samples in one of three forms: frozen whole blood, isolated PBMCs, or DNA extracted from either of those sample types.

Here the chain combines TRBV18 and TRBJ1-6; TRBD1 agrees with 8 junctional bases. This clonotype originated in an older woman with active or convalescent COVID-19. Material: peripheral blood. CDR3 loop: CASSPGQGGKSPLHF. The sequence in DNA is TGTGCCAGCTCACCCGGACAGGGCGGAAAATCACCCCTCCACTTT. When the CDR3 is completed using the reference TRBV18 and TRBJ1-6 genes on either side, the full variable domain is NAGVMQNPRHLVRRRGQEARLRCSPMKGHSHVYWYRQLPEEGLKFMVYLQKENIIDESGMPKERFSAEFPKEGPSILRIQQVVRGDSAAYFCASSPGQGGKSPLHFGNGTRLTVT.